The 32 T cell receptor beta chains below were found in one sample sequenced in a study of CD8 T cells in Susac syndrome. With random hexamers, 0.5 to 1 ug RNA was reverse transcribed. TCRdb passed the immunoSEQ multiplex PCR reads through MiXCR, listing each CDR3 protein once. The sample yields almost 450,000 distinct CDR3 sequences, about 85% seen once. Sample: CD8+ T cells from PBMCs. The receptors derive from a human donor with multiple sclerosis.

The gene calls are TRBV25-1 and TRBJ1-2; weak D call: TRBD1 (6 bases). The germline V gene has CDR1 MGHDK and CDR2 SYGVNS. This CDR3 is 14 amino acids long. V was trimmed by 2 bases and J by 6 bases, leaving 13 bases between them. CDR3 sequence: CASSEVGGGDGYTF. CDR3 nucleotide sequence: TGTGCCAGCAGTGAAGTCGGGGGCGGAGATGGCTACACCTTC.

The chain recombines TRBV27 with TRBJ1-1; TRBD1 matches at 11 bases. The germline CDR1 and CDR2 sequences are MNHEY and SMNVEV (reference sequence). The CDR3 has 14 residues. V shed 5 bases, J shed 10 bases, and the junction held 9 bases outside the gene matches. The CDR3 sequence is CASSPGQGAFGAFF. The CDR3 coding sequence is TGTGCCAGCAGTCCCGGACAGGGGGCATTTGGAGCTTTCTTT.

This chain links TRBV11-2 with TRBJ2-4, with D tentatively TRBD1 or TRBD2 (5 bases each). Germline CDR1 and CDR2: SGHAT and FQNNGV. There are 19 residues in the CDR3. The germline V and J ends were trimmed by 5 bases and 2 bases, with 25 bases remaining between them. Here the CDR3 reads CASSPRWGLDGSPKNIQYF. CDR3 DNA: TGTGCCAGCAGCCCCCGCTGGGGGTTGGACGGGTCGCCCAAAAACATTCAGTACTTC.

This chain joins TRBV12-3 or TRBV12-4 and TRBJ2-7; D unresolved. The CDR3 covers 20 residues. Trimming cost V 0 bases and J 4 bases, with 28 bases left between them. CDR3: CASSLALYEARGSDQYEQYF. The CDR3 DNA sequence: TGTGCCAGCAGTTTAGCGCTGTATGAGGCGAGAGGATCGGATCAATACGAGCAGTACTTC.

The rearrangement joins TRBV4-1 to TRBJ2-7, with D tentatively TRBD1 (5 bases). Germline loops: CDR1 MGHRA, CDR2 YSYEKL. Between the trimmed V and J ends, which lost 1 base and 3 bases, there was a span of 10 bases. This CDR3 has 14 amino acids. This chain's CDR3 is CASSQVGRVYEQYF. CDR3 nucleotides: TGCGCCAGCAGCCAAGTTGGCAGGGTCTACGAGCAGTACTTC.

CDR3 coding DNA: TGCGCCAGCAGCGGAGGAGGACAGGGATTGATGATTGGCTACACCTTC. This codes for CASSGGGQGLMIGYTF. The genes are TRBV5-1 and TRBJ1-2, with 8 bases lining up with TRBD1. CDR3 length equals 16 residues. Per germline, CDR1 SGHRS and CDR2 YFSETQ. The junction had 15 bases not matched to a gene; V was cut back by 4 bases and J by 7 bases. Full variable domain (remainder filled in from reference TRBV5-1 and TRBJ1-2): KAGVTQTPRYLIKTRGQQVTLSCSPISGHRSVSWYQQTPGQGLQFLFEYFSETQRNKGNFPGRFSGRQFSNSRSEMNVSTLELGDSALYLCASSGGGQGLMIGYTFGSGTRLTVV.

This chain links TRBV2 with TRBJ2-3, with TRBD2 matching 8 bases. Germline V gene lookup returns CDR1 SNHLY and CDR2 FYNNEI. The trim removed 6 bases at V and 2 bases at J, leaving 7 bases unmatched. CDR3 length: 15 amino acids. Here the CDR3 DNA reads TGTGCCAGCAGCGAAACTAGCGGTAACACAGATACGCAGTATTTT. This translates into CASSETSGNTDTQYF.

J is TRBJ2-7 and V is TRBV10-3; D unresolved. From germline, CDR1 is ENHRY and CDR2 SYGVKD. This CDR3 spans 14 amino acids. V lost 0 bases, J lost 0 bases, and 6 bases lay in between. The CDR3 is CAISESRSSYEQYF. Here the CDR3 DNA reads TGTGCCATCAGTGAGTCGCGGAGCTCCTACGAGCAGTACTTC.

The rearrangement joins TRBV3-1 to TRBJ1-1; maybe TRBD1 (6 bases). V gave up 3 bases and J gave up 3 bases, with 23 bases separating them. The CDR3 is 18 residues long. Germline CDR1 LGHDT, CDR2 YNNKEL (reference sequence). The CDR3 DNA sequence: TGTGCCAGCAGCCAGGAGTTGAGGTACAGGGTAGACGACACTGAAGCTTTCTTT. It specifies CASSQELRYRVDDTEAFF.

V usage is TRBV3-1 and J usage is TRBJ1-2; 9 bases are a match to TRBD1. V was pared by 0 bases and J by 9 bases, with 8 bases of the junction left unmatched. The CDR3 spans 15 residues. Germline V lookup: CDR1 LGHDT, CDR2 YNNKEL (reference sequence). CDR3 protein: CASSQDRTGGVCYTF. CDR3 in DNA: TGTGCCAGCAGCCAAGATCGCACAGGGGGCGTTTGCTACACCTTC.

This chain uses TRBV20-1 with TRBJ1-2, with 7 bases lining up with TRBD1. CDR3 length: 13 amino acids. Per the germline V gene, CDR1 is DFQATT and CDR2 is SNEGSKA (reference sequence). Germline trimming cut 6 bases from V and 5 bases from J; bases unmatched to any gene: 9. CDR3 nucleotides: TGCAGTGCCCGGACAGGCGAGGAGTATGGCTACACCTTC. Protein: CSARTGEEYGYTF.

For the CDR3, the DNA is TGTGCCAGCAGTTATGCCTTTAACACTGAAGCTTTCTTT. Its protein is CASSYAFNTEAFF. This chain connects TRBV27 to TRBJ1-1; no definite D call. The CDR3 is 13 amino acids. V was shortened by 4 bases and J by 2 bases, with 8 bases between the two germline ends. In germline, CDR1 is MNHEY, CDR2 SMNVEV (reference sequence).

The V and J genes are TRBV10-3 and TRBJ1-3; D perhaps matches TRBD1 (6 bases). The CDR3 is 15 residues long. Germline V gene sequence: CDR1 ENHRY, CDR2 SYGVKD. The V end lost 2 bases, the J end lost 0 bases, and 8 bases lay between the germline ends. CDR3 DNA sequence: TGTGCCATCAGTGAGGGACAGATCTCTGGAAACACCATATATTTT. It is translated as CAISEGQISGNTIYF.

This clonotype was seen a few times. The chain recombines TRBV10-3 with TRBJ1-1, with 7 nucleotides matching TRBD1. Germline V lookup: CDR1 ENHRY, CDR2 SYGVKD. The CDR3 covers 12 residues. Trimming took 10 bases from V and 5 from J; bases not matched to a gene: 7. CDR3 amino acids: CATTQGGTEAFF. The CDR3 region has the DNA TGTGCCACCACCCAGGGGGGGACTGAAGCTTTCTTT.

The chain carries TRBV19 and TRBJ1-2, with D possibly being TRBD1 (6 bases). This CDR3 comprises 13 residues. Trimming removed 7 bases from V and 8 bases from J, with 17 bases in between. Germline V lookup: CDR1 LNHDA, CDR2 SQIVND (reference sequence). CDR3 DNA: TGTGCCAGTACCGAGGGGGGGACTACCGGCTACACCTTC. This codes for CASTEGGTTGYTF.

A single count supports this clonotype. This chain uses TRBV7-2 with TRBJ2-3; 8 bases align to TRBD2. From germline, CDR1 is SGHTA and CDR2 FQGNSA. The V and J ends lost 6 bases and 0 bases, in that order; junction bases with no gene match: 5. The CDR3 contains 15 residues. As DNA, the CDR3 is TGTGCCAGCAGAACCGGGGGGGTGAGCACAGATACGCAGTATTTT. Translation gives CASRTGGVSTDTQYF.

This clonotype was found a few times. V and J are TRBV5-4 and TRBJ1-1; no firm D call. This CDR3 is 13 amino acids long. CDR1 is SGHNT, CDR2 YYREEE, per germline (reference sequence). V gave up 2 bases and J gave up 4 bases, with 9 bases separating them. CDR3 DNA: TGTGCCAGCAGCTTTGATCCGGGCACTGAAGCTTTCTTT. Translation gives CASSFDPGTEAFF.

The J gene is TRBJ1-1, the V gene TRBV6-1; the D gene is possibly TRBD1 (5 bases). CDR3 size: 15 residues. The germline CDR1 and CDR2 sequences are MNHNS and SASEGT. V lost 7 bases to trimming and J lost 0 bases, with 15 bases between them. The chain's CDR3 is CASMASWGLNTEAFF. As DNA, the CDR3 is TGTGCCAGCATGGCAAGTTGGGGGTTGAACACTGAAGCTTTCTTT.

V usage is TRBV4-1 and J usage is TRBJ2-3; D uncertain. V was trimmed by 7 bases and J by 5 bases, leaving 16 bases between them. The CDR3 totals 14 residues. CDR1 is MGHRA and CDR2 is YSYEKL in the germline V gene. The CDR3 coding sequence is TGCGCCAGCACCACCCTGACTTCCTTAGATACGCAGTATTTT. It translates to CASTTLTSLDTQYF.

V usage is TRBV7-9 and J usage is TRBJ2-7; unclear D gene. The V gene's germline CDR1 is SEHNR and CDR2 FQNEAQ (reference sequence). The CDR3 contains 13 residues. Trimming took 5 bases from V and 3 from J, leaving 11 bases between them. The CDR3, as DNA: TGTGCCAGCAGCCCCCCACAAGGCTACGAGCAGTACTTC. Its translation is CASSPPQGYEQYF.

The CDR3 DNA follows: TGCGCCAGCAGCCCCTCTAGCGGGGGGGCGTATGGGGAGCTGTTTTTT. Translated: CASSPSSGGAYGELFF. The chain is built from TRBV4-1 and TRBJ2-2; 12 bases map to TRBD2. The CDR3 covers 16 residues. Germline CDR1 and CDR2: MGHRA and YSYEKL. With 4 bases clipped from V and 8 bases from J, the junction kept 8 bases outside the gene matches.

The chain joins TRBV15 to TRBJ2-7, with D uncertain. V was cut by 0 bases and J by 6 bases, with 15 bases left in between. Germline V gene sequence: CDR1 LNHNV, CDR2 YYDKDF (reference sequence). This CDR3 comprises 15 residues. The CDR3 nucleotides are TGTGCCACCAGCAGAGATCTGGGGAATCCATCCGAGCAGTACTTC. Translating it yields CATSRDLGNPSEQYF. Based on the CDR3 plus reference TRBV15 and TRBJ2-7, the full variable domain is DAMVIQNPRYQVTQFGKPVTLSCSQTLNHNVMYWYQQKSSQAPKLLFHYYDKDFNNEADTPDNFQSRRPNTSFCFLDIRSPGLGDTAMYLCATSRDLGNPSEQYFGPGTRLTVT.

The DNA for the CDR3 is TGCAGCGTTGACGACAGGGCAGACACTGAAGCTTTCTTT. This codes for CSVDDRADTEAFF. V is TRBV29-1 and J is TRBJ1-1; TRBD1 agrees at 7 bases. The germline gives CDR1 SQVTM, CDR2 ANQGSEA. V lost 3 bases and J lost 3; bases outside the gene matches: 4. This CDR3 spans 13 amino acids.

The chain recombines TRBV6-5 with TRBJ2-1, with 9 bases fitting TRBD2. This CDR3 is built from 15 residues. Germline CDR1 reads MNHEY; CDR2 reads SVGAGI. Losses at the gene ends were 0 bases for V and 7 bases for J; bases not matched to a gene: 4. The CDR3 sequence: CASSYSTGLANEQFF. DNA for the CDR3: TGTGCCAGCAGTTACTCCACTGGACTAGCGAATGAGCAGTTCTTC.

V and J are TRBV28 and TRBJ1-1; a possible D gene is TRBD1 (6 bases). From germline, CDR1 is MDHEN and CDR2 SYDVKM. The length of the CDR3 is 16 residues. The ends were cut back, 0 bases at V and 3 bases at J, with 14 bases in the middle. CDR3 amino acids: CASSLWIRGQYTEAFF. The CDR3 DNA follows: TGTGCCAGCAGTTTATGGATCCGCGGACAGTACACTGAAGCTTTCTTT. Based on the CDR3 plus reference TRBV28 and TRBJ1-1, the full variable domain is DVKVTQSSRYLVKRTGEKVFLECVQDMDHENMFWYRQDPGLGLRLIYFSYDVKMKEKGDIPEGYSVSREKKERFSLILESASTNQTSMYLCASSLWIRGQYTEAFFGQGTRLTVV.

The chain has TRBV20-1 and TRBJ1-2, with D unclear. The CDR3 has 13 residues. The V gene's germline CDR1 is DFQATT and CDR2 SNEGSKA (reference sequence). Trimming cost V 6 bases and J 7 bases, with 18 bases left between them. The CDR3 coding sequence is TGCAGTGCCTCCGGTGGGGAGAGCTGTGGCTACACCTTC. Amino acid sequence: CSASGGESCGYTF.

The chain is built from TRBV10-3 and TRBJ2-7, with TRBD2 matching 7 bases. From germline, CDR1 is ENHRY and CDR2 SYGVKD. The CDR3 is 16 amino acids. Unmatched junction bases numbered 12, after V lost 5 bases and J lost 2 bases. The CDR3 reads CAISPSQRGFTYEQYF. The DNA for the CDR3 is TGTGCCATCAGTCCTAGTCAGCGGGGATTCACCTACGAGCAGTACTTC.

This sequence joins TRBV28 and TRBJ1-5, with 7 bases identical to TRBD1. Trimming at V came to 6 bases and at J to 5 bases, leaving 13 bases not matched to a gene. The CDR3 consists of 16 residues. Germline CDR1 reads MDHEN; CDR2 reads SYDVKM. The CDR3 DNA sequence: TGTGCCAGCAGAGACCCGGACAGGTTGGAGGATCAGCCCCAGCATTTT. It yields the protein CASRDPDRLEDQPQHF.

In its sample, this clonotype was seen a few times. The J gene is TRBJ1-2, the V gene TRBV11-2; no definite D call. V lost 4 bases to trimming and J lost 4 bases, with 10 bases between them. The CDR3 sequence is 13 residues long. The germline V gene encodes CDR1 SGHAT and CDR2 FQNNGV. The CDR3 protein is CASSYGGVYGYTF. CDR3 coding DNA: TGTGCCAGCAGCTACGGTGGGGTCTATGGCTACACCTTC.

The table lists this clonotype with a count of one. The chain links TRBV7-9 to TRBJ2-5; a possible D gene is TRBD2 (5 bases). The ends were cut back, 6 bases at V and 1 base at J, with 12 bases in the middle. The CDR3 runs to 14 residues. From germline, CDR1 is SEHNR and CDR2 FQNEAQ (reference sequence). CDR3: CASSFSVVQETQYF. The DNA of the CDR3 is TGTGCCAGCAGTTTTAGCGTTGTCCAAGAGACCCAGTACTTC. Supplemented by reference TRBV7-9 and TRBJ2-5, the full variable domain reads DTGVSQNPRHKITKRGQNVTFRCDPISEHNRLYWYRQTLGQGPEFLTYFQNEAQLEKSRLLSDRFSAERPKGSFSTLEIQRTEQGDSAMYLCASSFSVVQETQYFGPGTRLLVL.

With respect to this clonotype: A junction boundary mismatches the germline segment, possibly from a read error. The gene calls are TRBV6-1 and TRBJ1-1, with 9 bases matching TRBD1. Germline lookup yields CDR1 MNHNS and CDR2 SASEGT. The CDR3 runs 16 residues. In DNA, the CDR3 is TGTGCCAGCAGAGAAGACACAGGGGGCCAGGACACTGAAGCTTTCTTT. Its protein is CASREDTGGQDTEAFF.

This rearrangement joins TRBV20-1 to TRBJ1-1; D unresolved. CDR3 length equals 13 residues. Per the germline V gene, CDR1 is DFQATT and CDR2 is SNEGSKA (reference sequence). With 6 bases removed from V and 1 base from J, the gap between germline ends came to 12 bases. CDR3 sequence reads: CSATTLGNTEAFF. The CDR3 DNA reads TGCAGTGCGACTACCCTAGGGAACACTGAAGCTTTCTTT.